This TCR beta chain was sequenced for a study of regulatory T cells in long-lasting Graves disease. Study-level points and caveats: Newly diagnosed patients had higher TCR diversity than persistent Graves' patients did. When disease was persistent, TRBV28, TRBJ1-2 and TRBJ2-5 were the favored segments.

Through Arm-PCR of CDR3 regions and iRepertoire HTBI primers, TCR beta libraries were built. Each CDR3 protein gets one entry after TCRdb re-called the multiplex PCR reads with MiXCR. The sample consists of around 460,000 distinct CDR3 sequences, 22% of them appearing once. This clonotype was seen more than once but under ten times. Antigen unknown. Time point reported: persistent/refractory GD, antithyroid drugs over 5 years with positive TRAb. PBMCs provided the RNA from which the TCR library was made. A peripheral blood sample, roughly 9.8 milliliters in volume, was drawn into EDTA tubes. CDR1 SNHLY and CDR2 FYNNEI come from the germline V gene. The ends lost 10 bases at V and 10 bases at J; junction bases unmatched: 8. The CDR3 has 14 residues.

The gene calls are TRBV2 and TRBJ2-1, with 15 bases lining up with TRBD2. Material: peripheral blood mononuclear cells (PBMCs), obtained when the disease was refractory, from a patient treated with antithyroid drugs. The receptor comes from a female donor with Graves disease. CDR3 residues: CATRTSGGDVEQFF. In nucleotides, the CDR3 is TGTGCCACCAGGACTAGCGGGGGGGATGTCGAGCAGTTCTTC.